In its sample, the clone carrying this T cell receptor beta chain was seen a few times. Antigen specificity is unknown. This record comes from a study of blood T cells in healthy people across ages. Study conclusions and caveats: Naive T cell percentage strongly correlated with TCR beta diversity.

The germline gives CDR1 DFQATT, CDR2 SNEGSKA (reference sequence). The CDR3 spans 12 residues. The ends were cut back, 3 bases at V and 0 bases at J, with 4 bases in the middle. Primed by a sample-barcoded 5' primer and a J-beta primer mix, a second PCR proceeded for about 6 to 11 cycles. Each CDR3 protein gets one entry after TCRdb re-called the 5' RACE reads with MiXCR. The profile shows 1 million or so distinct CDR3 sequences, around 45% of them singletons. The sequenced sample was blood. The rearrangement joins TRBV20-1 to TRBJ2-3; D unresolved. This receptor was taken from a woman aged 55-69 years in good health. CDR3 nucleotides: TGCAGTGCTAGCATTAGCACAGATACGCAGTATTTT. Protein product: CSASISTDTQYF.